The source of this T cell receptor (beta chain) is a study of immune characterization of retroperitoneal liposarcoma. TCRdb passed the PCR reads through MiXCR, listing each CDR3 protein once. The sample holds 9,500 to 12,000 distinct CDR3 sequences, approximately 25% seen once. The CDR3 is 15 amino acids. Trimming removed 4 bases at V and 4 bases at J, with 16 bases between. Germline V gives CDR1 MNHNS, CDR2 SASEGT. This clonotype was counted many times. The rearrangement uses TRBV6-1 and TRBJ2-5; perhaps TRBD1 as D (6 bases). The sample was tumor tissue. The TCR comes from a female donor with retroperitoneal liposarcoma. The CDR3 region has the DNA TGTGCCAGCAGTGCCCTACAGGGTTTGAGAGAGACCCAGTACTTC. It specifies CASSALQGLRETQYF.